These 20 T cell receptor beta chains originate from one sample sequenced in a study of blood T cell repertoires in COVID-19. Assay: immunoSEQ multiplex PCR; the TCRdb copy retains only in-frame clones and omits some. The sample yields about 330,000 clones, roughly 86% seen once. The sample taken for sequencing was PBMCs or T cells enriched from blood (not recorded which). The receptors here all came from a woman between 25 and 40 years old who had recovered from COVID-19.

In nucleotides, the CDR3 is TGTGCCAGCAGCTTCGATCAGGGAGGGACTAACACCGGGGAGCTGTTTTTT. Protein product: CASSFDQGGTNTGELFF. The J gene is TRBJ2-2, the V gene TRBV7-9; 7 bases match TRBD2. Germline V CDR1 and CDR2: SEHNR, FQNEAQ (reference sequence). CDR3 size: 17 residues. Trimming took 3 bases from V and 2 from J; bases not matched to a gene: 9.

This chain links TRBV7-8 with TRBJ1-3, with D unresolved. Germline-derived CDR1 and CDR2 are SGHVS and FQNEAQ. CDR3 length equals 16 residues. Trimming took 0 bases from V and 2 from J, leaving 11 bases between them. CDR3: CASSLASRVAGNTIYF. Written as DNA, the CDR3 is TGTGCCAGCAGCTTAGCATCGCGGGTAGCTGGAAACACCATATATTTT.

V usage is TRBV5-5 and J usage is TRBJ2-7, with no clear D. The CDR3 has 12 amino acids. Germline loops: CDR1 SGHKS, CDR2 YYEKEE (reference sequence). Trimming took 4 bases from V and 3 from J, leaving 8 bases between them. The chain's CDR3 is CASSQNVYEQYF. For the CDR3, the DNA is TGTGCCAGCAGCCAAAATGTCTACGAGCAGTACTTC.

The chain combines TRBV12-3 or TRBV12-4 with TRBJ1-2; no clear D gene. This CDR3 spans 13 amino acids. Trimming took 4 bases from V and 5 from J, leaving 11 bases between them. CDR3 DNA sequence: TGTGCCAGCAGTTCAACAGCCCCATATGGCTACACCTTC. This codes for CASSSTAPYGYTF.

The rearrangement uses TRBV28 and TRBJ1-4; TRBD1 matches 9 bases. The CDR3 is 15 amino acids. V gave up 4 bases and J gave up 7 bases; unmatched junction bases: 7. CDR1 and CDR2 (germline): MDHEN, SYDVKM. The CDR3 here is CASSSEDRGPEKLFF. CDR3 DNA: TGTGCCAGCAGTTCGGAGGACAGGGGTCCTGAAAAACTGTTTTTT.

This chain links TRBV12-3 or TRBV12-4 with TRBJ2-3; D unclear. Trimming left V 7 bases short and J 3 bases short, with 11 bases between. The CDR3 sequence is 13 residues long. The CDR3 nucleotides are TGTGCCAGCACCAGGTCTTTGACAGATACGCAGTATTTT. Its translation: CASTRSLTDTQYF.

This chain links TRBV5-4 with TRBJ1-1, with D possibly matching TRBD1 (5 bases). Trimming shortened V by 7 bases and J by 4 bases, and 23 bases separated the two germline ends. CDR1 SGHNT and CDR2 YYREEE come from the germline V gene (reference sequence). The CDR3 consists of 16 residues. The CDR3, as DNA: TGTGCCAGCCACCCCGGGGGACCGGCTAAGGGCACTGAAGCTTTCTTT. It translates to CASHPGGPAKGTEAFF.

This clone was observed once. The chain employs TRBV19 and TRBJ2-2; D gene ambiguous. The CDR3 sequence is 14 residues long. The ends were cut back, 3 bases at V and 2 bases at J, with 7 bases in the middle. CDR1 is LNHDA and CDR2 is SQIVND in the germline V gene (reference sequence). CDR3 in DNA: TGTGCCAGTAGTATTCTCTTAAACACCGGGGAGCTGTTTTTT. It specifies CASSILLNTGELFF.

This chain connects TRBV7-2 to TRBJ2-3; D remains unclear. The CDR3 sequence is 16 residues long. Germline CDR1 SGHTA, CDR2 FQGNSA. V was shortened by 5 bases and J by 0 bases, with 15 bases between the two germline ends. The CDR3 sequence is CASSLPHGASTDTQYF. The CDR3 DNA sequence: TGTGCCAGCAGCCTCCCGCACGGAGCTAGCACAGATACGCAGTATTTT.

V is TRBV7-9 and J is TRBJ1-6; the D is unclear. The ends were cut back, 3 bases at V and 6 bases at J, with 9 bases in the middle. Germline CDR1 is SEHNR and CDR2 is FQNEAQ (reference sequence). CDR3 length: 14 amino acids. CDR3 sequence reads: CASSFWTSNSPLHF. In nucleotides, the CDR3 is TGTGCCAGCAGCTTTTGGACTTCTAATTCACCCCTCCACTTT.

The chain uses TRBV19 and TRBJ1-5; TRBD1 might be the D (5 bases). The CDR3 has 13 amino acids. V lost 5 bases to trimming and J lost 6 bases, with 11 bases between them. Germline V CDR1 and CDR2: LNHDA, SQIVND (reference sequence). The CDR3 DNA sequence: TGTGCCAGTAGTTGGGGTCAGGGTCAGCCCCAGCATTTT. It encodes CASSWGQGQPQHF. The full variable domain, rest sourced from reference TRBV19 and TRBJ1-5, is DGGITQSPKYLFRKEGQNVTLSCEQNLNHDAMYWYRQDPGQGLRLIYYSQIVNDFQKGDIAEGYSVSREKKESFPLTVTSAQKNPTAFYLCASSWGQGQPQHFGDGTRLSIL.

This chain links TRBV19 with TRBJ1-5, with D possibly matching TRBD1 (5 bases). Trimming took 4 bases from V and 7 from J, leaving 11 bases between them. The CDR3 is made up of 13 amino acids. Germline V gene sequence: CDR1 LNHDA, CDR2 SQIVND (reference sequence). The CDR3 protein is CASSTGIGQPQHF. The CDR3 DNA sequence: TGTGCCAGTAGTACAGGGATCGGACAGCCCCAGCATTTT.

The CDR3 bases are TGTGCCAGTAGTATCCAGACAGGGGGGCCCAATCAGCCCCAGCATTTT. Protein product: CASSIQTGGPNQPQHF. This chain joins TRBV19 and TRBJ1-5, with 9 nucleotides matching TRBD1. Germline V CDR1 and CDR2: LNHDA, SQIVND (reference sequence). J gave up 3 bases and V 3 bases, and 6 bases lay outside the gene matches. The CDR3 sequence is 16 residues long.

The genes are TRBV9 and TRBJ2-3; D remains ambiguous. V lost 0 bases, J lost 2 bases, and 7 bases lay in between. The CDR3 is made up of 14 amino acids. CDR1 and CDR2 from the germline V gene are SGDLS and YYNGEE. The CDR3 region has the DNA TGTGCCAGCAGCGTAGTCGTGTACACAGATACGCAGTATTTT. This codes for CASSVVVYTDTQYF. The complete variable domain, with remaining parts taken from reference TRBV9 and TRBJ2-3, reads DSGVTQTPKHLITATGQRVTLRCSPRSGDLSVYWYQQSLDQGLQFLIQYYNGEERAKGNILERFSAQQFPDLHSELNLSSLELGDSALYFCASSVVVYTDTQYFGPGTRLTVL.

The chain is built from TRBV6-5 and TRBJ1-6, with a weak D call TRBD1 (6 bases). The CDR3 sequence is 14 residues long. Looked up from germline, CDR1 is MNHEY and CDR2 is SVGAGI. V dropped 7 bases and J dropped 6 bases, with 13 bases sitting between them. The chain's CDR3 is CASNTGLSNSPLHF. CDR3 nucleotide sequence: TGTGCCAGCAACACAGGGTTAAGTAATTCACCCCTCCACTTT.

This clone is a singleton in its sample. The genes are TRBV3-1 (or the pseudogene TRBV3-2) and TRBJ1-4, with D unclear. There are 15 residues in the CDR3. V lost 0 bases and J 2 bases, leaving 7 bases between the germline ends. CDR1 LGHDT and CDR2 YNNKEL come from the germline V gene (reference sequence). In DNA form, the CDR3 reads TGTGCCAGCAGCCAAGATCTTTCCACTAATGAAAAACTGTTTTTT. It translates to CASSQDLSTNEKLFF.

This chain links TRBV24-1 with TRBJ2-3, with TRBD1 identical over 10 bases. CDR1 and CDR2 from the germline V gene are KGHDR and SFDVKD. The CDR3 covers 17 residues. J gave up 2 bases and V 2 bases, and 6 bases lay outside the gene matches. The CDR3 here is CATSDSTGTGDTDTQYF. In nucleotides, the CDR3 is TGTGCCACCAGTGATTCCACCGGGACAGGGGACACAGATACGCAGTATTTT.

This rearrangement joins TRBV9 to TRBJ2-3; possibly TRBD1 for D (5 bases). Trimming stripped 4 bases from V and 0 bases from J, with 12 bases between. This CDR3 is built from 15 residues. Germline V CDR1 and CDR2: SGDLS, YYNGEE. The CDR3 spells CASSRGHSSTDTQYF. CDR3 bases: TGTGCCAGCAGCCGCGGACACTCTAGCACAGATACGCAGTATTTT.

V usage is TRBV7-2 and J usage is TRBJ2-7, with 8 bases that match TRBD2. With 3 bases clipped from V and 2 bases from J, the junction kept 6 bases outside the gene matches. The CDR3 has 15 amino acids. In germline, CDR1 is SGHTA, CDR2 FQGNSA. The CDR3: CASSFQRGPAYEQYF. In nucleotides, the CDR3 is TGTGCCAGCAGCTTTCAGCGGGGGCCCGCCTACGAGCAGTACTTC.

CDR3 nucleotide sequence: TGTGCCAGCAGCTTCCGGGACGGGACTAGAGGTTCACCCCTCCACTTT. Translated, it gives CASSFRDGTRGSPLHF. V usage is TRBV13 and J usage is TRBJ1-6, with a tentative D call TRBD1 (5 bases). Germline V lookup: CDR1 PRHDT, CDR2 FYEKMQ (reference sequence). The CDR3 has 16 amino acids. Trimming took 3 bases from V and 9 from J, leaving 18 bases between them.